This T cell receptor (beta chain) was identified during a study of cytomegalovirus exposure and HLA in healthy donors (dated by TCRdb to the late 2010s). Broadly, across the study: According to a later analysis, the 100 to 150 validation repertoires were produced on the same platform as the 700 or so repertoires of the first cohort. The aim of the study was to test whether cataloging public T cell receptors could identify signatures of past pathogen exposure. Along with the roughly 670-subject first cohort, a separate validation cohort of over 90 different subjects was used. High-throughput TCR immunosequencing, statistical association of individual TCRs with disease status, and machine learning were combined to predict cytomegalovirus infection status.

According to the germline V gene, CDR1 reads MDHEN and CDR2 reads SYDVKM. The CDR3 has 12 amino acids, counting the end cysteine and phenylalanine. Solely the CDR3 DNA is kept, with 36 bases framed from the first base. From V the trimming removes 5 bases and from J it removes 13 bases, while the gene matches leave 5 bases of the junction unaccounted for. The donors belonged to the validation cohort of roughly 120 subjects, which was separate from the roughly 700-subject first cohort. The library was made by the immunoSEQ multiplex PCR assay. In the source study's methods: A statistical classification framework was developed to diagnose cytomegalovirus status using the catalog of TCR beta chain sequences. The clones in this table, taken by TCRdb from immuneACCESS, are in-frame only. Not every clone is retained; where verified, under half of the shortfall comes from an unresolved V gene, and the cause of the rest is unknown. That table furnishes V, J and clone size, whereas the DNA furnished D and trimming. This sample holds 150,000 to 200,000 clones; 86% were observed only once. The ten largest clonotypes hold 2.7% of the sample.

The study at large found these results: In vitro tests confirmed that a few of the cytomegalovirus-associated TCR beta chains recognize cytomegalovirus antigens. The authors suggested that the approach could potentially be generalized to other disease states and immunological phenotypes. A later analysis had no HLA typing for the validation cohort, so co-occurrence there was scored across all 120 repertoires. Across donors, most TCR sequences were observed very rarely, whereas some public TCRs were present in many individuals. A later analysis found that TCRs clustered in the first cohort also tended to co-occur in the 95 to 150 validation repertoires, with approximately 95% of cluster scores above 0. The classifier was reported to diagnose cytomegalovirus status with high specificity and sensitivity in both the original and validation cohorts. The study gave a list of 150 to 200 TCR beta chains associated with cytomegalovirus.

A single count supports this clone. Its antigen is unknown. No much larger clone is present one base from it, and per-base qualities are unavailable. This clonotype was obtained from a man aged 18 to 30 in good health and CMV-seropositive. This sequence uses TRBV28 and TRBJ2-1; the central 10 bases match TRBD2. Specimen: PBMCs. The CDR3 sequence is CASSLQREGQFF. The sequenced DNA: TGTGCCAGCAGTCTGCAGCGGGAGGGCCAGTTCTTC. Here the CDR3 is joined to the reference TRBV28 and TRBJ2-1 genes, and the full variable domain is: DVKVTQSSRYLVKRTGEKVFLECVQDMDHENMFWYRQDPGLGLRLIYFSYDVKMKEKGDIPEGYSVSREKKERFSLILESASTNQTSMYLCASSLQREGQFFGPGTRLTVL.